A single TCR beta chain is shown here with its context. In the same sample, other DNA sequences code for this CDR3. This entry comes from a study of blood T cell repertoires in COVID-19. TCRdb's table, derived via immunoSEQ multiplex PCR, lists solely in-frame clones and lacks some. The sample has 380,000 or so clones, 80% to 90% seen once. Trimming shortened V by 6 bases and J by 0 bases, and 8 bases separated the two germline ends. Germline V gives CDR1 MNHEY, CDR2 SVGAGI. The CDR3 length is 13 residues. This sequence was found in a man aged 25-40 years who had recovered from COVID-19. The J gene is TRBJ1-1, the V gene TRBV6-5; maybe TRBD1 (6 bases). The sequenced sample consisted of PBMCs or T cells enriched from blood (not recorded which). CDR3 nucleotide sequence: TGTGCCAGCAGCAGGACAGTGAACACTGAAGCTTTCTTT. Residues: CASSRTVNTEAFF.